Listed below are T cell receptor beta chains from one sample, sequenced in a study of CD8+CD57+ T cells in acquired aplastic anemia. From the reads, TCRdb called clonotypes with MiXCR, one entry per CDR3 protein. This table holds some 190,000 distinct CDR3 sequences, about half found once. The sample taken for sequencing was sorted CD4+, CD8+, or CD8+CD57+ T cells (not recorded which) from PBMCs. Receptor source: a human donor in good health. Both conserved end residues are part of each CDR3. The D gene is left open where the match is weak. Some rows have no size entry. The others give once, few or many, or a class for an expanded clone.

cdr3_length	d_call	clone_size	j_call	v_call	cdr3_nt	cdr3_aa
15	NA	NA	TRBJ2-3	TRBV7-2	TGTGCCAGCAGCTTAGCGGGGCTCCGCACAGATACGCAGTATTTT	CASSLAGLRTDTQYF
12	NA	NA	TRBJ2-7	TRBV19	TGTGCCAGTAGCATCGACTCCTACGAGCAGTACTTC	CASSIDSYEQYF
15	NA	NA	TRBJ2-6	TRBV19	TGTGCCAGTAGTATTTTGGGCTCTGGGGCCAACGTCCTGACTTTC	CASSILGSGANVLTF
13	NA	few	TRBJ2-2	TRBV20-1	TGCAGTGCCGATACTGCCAACACCGGGGAGCTGTTTTTT	CSADTANTGELFF
17	TRBD1	NA	TRBJ2-3	TRBV20-1	TGCAGTGCTATCAAAGGGACAGACAGTTCGCTCGCAGATACGCAGTATTTT	CSAIKGTDSSLADTQYF
16	NA	few	TRBJ2-7	TRBV10-1	TGCGCCAGCAGTGAGTCGGCAGGGGATAGCTCCTACGAGCAGTACTTC	CASSESAGDSSYEQYF
11	NA	medium-sized	TRBJ1-6	TRBV7-8	TGTGCCAGCAGCTTAGGCTCACCCCTCCACTTT	CASSLGSPLHF
15	NA	many	TRBJ2-5	TRBV7-9	TGTGCCAGCAGCAGGACCCCGGGGGGCCCAGAGACCCAGTACTTC	CASSRTPGGPETQYF
14	NA	many	TRBJ2-7	TRBV12-3/TRBV12-4	TGTGCCAGCAGAAAAGGACACAGCTCCTACGAGCAGTACTTC	CASRKGHSSYEQYF
16	NA	many	TRBJ1-6	TRBV5-6	TGTGCCAGCAGCTTCTATGGGAGCTCCTATAATTCACCCCTCCACTTT	CASSFYGSSYNSPLHF
11	TRBD1	many	TRBJ1-1	TRBV28	TGTGCCAGCAGTACCGGGACAGGGAATTTCTTT	CASSTGTGNFF
12	NA	NA	TRBJ2-5	TRBV11-2	TGCGCCAGCAGCCTTAAGCAGCCGACCCAGTACTTC	CASSLKQPTQYF
16	TRBD1	many	TRBJ1-6	TRBV7-9	TGTGCCAGCAGCAAGGACAGGGTTTTGACCGGTTCACCCCTCCACTTT	CASSKDRVLTGSPLHF
14	NA	few	TRBJ1-4	TRBV27	TGTGCCAGCAGTTTTCAGGGCTCCGGTGAAAAACTGTTTTTT	CASSFQGSGEKLFF
15	TRBD1	NA	TRBJ1-2	TRBV19	TGTGCCAGTAGTTCACAGGGGCGTGGGGGTGATGGCTACACCTTC	CASSSQGRGGDGYTF